This TCR beta chain was obtained from a study of blood T cell repertoires in COVID-19 (dated by TCRdb to the early 2020s). Background for the entire study: Samples from collaborators originated in the United States, Italy and Spain and spanned both the acute and convalescent phases of COVID-19. The material from the prospective study consisted of cDNA or gDNA derived from T cells, B-cell-depleted T cells, or PBMCs. The samples were drawn from the first 160 participants of the ongoing ImmuneRACE study and from more than 1,000 subjects provided by 6 global collaborators. Sample metadata almost always included a de-identified subject ID, COVID-19 status, age in years and sex. Where available, HLA class I and class II types were obtained from metadata supplied by the sample provider rather than from assay-based typing. The repertoires were made available in a free public database intended to serve as a resource for research on the immune response to SARS-CoV-2. The dataset comprised deeply sampled blood TCRbeta repertoires from subjects exposed to, actively infected with, or recovered from COVID-19.

For this clone: Its binding antigen is unknown. No quality values exist for individual bases; no much larger clone is one base distant.

Whole blood was collected in K2EDTA tubes by collaborating institutions according to the institutions' own protocols. Collaborator samples were shipped for TCRbeta analysis as frozen whole blood, isolated PBMCs, or DNA extracted from either sample type. Trimming removed 6 bases from V and 5 bases from J; the gene matches leave 8 bases unexplained. Including cysteine and phenylalanine, the CDR3 has 14 amino acids. Left in the record is the CDR3 DNA by itself, 42 bases read in frame from the first base. Per the germline V gene, WSHSY is the CDR1 and SAAADI is the CDR2. TCRbeta CDR3 regions were amplified from genomic DNA by means of the immunoSEQ Assay, a bias-controlled multiplex PCR. On the study's bioinformatics: The number of nucleated cells in each sample was estimated from the amplification of reference gene primers within the assay. Sequence reads were collapsed and filtered to measure the absolute abundance of every unique TCRbeta CDR3 rearrangement. Productive Simpson clonality was computed per sample as the square root of Simpson's diversity index over productive rearrangements. TCRdb took over this immuneACCESS table, retaining in-frame rearrangements with V and J assigned. Such tables are incomplete; in checked studies, under half of the missing clones stem from an unresolved V gene, and the remainder is unexplained. That table gives V, J and clone size, and the DNA gave D and trimming. The sample table contains about 200,000 clones; only one count was recorded for 85% to 90% of them. The ten most abundant clones make up roughly 3% of the sample.

What the work shows at the level of the full study, not this receptor alone: The quantity of clinical and demographic metadata differed by source and by participant and was supplied without curation.

Sequencing input: peripheral blood. The rearrangement joined TRBV10-2 to TRBJ2-3; 7 bases in the junction line up with TRBD1. This TCR came from a man between 60 and 70 years old with acute or convalescent COVID-19. The CDR3 amino acid sequence is: CASSWKGGGDTQYF. Read as DNA, the sequence is TGCGCCAGCAGCTGGAAAGGGGGCGGAGATACGCAGTATTTT.